The 32 T cell receptor beta chains given below trace back to one sample, sequenced in a study of regulatory T cells in long-lasting Graves disease. Stated time point: persistent/refractory GD, antithyroid drugs over 5 years with positive TRAb. PBMC-extracted RNA yielded the TCR library. The TCR beta library used iRepertoire HTBI primers with Arm-PCR amplification of CDR3. A single record per CDR3 protein comes from TCRdb applying MiXCR to the multiplex PCR reads. This table has about 460,000 distinct CDR3 sequences, 22% appearing once. The source was peripheral blood mononuclear cells (PBMCs), collected when the disease was refractory, from a patient treated with antithyroid drugs. These receptors were obtained from a female donor with Graves disease.

This clonotype was observed a single time. The rearrangement joins TRBV7-6 to TRBJ2-5; 11 nucleotides align to TRBD1. Looked up from germline, CDR1 is SGHVS and CDR2 is FNYEAQ. CDR3 size: 16 residues. The V segment lost 5 bases and the J segment 4 bases; nucleotides outside the gene matches: 9. The CDR3 loop reads CASSPTGTGGGETQYF. Written as DNA, the CDR3 is TGTGCCAGCAGCCCCACCGGGACAGGGGGGGGAGAGACCCAGTACTTC.

This clonotype was detected only a few times. The chain links TRBV5-1 to TRBJ1-1; 7 nucleotides match TRBD1. The CDR3 spans 11 residues. Per germline, CDR1 SGHRS and CDR2 YFSETQ. Trimming at V came to 4 bases and at J to 12 bases, leaving 6 bases not matched to a gene. CDR3 protein: CASSLTDRPFF. The CDR3 DNA is TGCGCCAGCAGCCTCACGGACAGGCCTTTCTTT.

In regard to this clonotype: A far larger clone is a single base away, which makes a read error likely. The chain carries TRBV6-2 or TRBV6-3 and TRBJ1-1; TRBD1 might be the D (5 bases). V was shortened by 5 bases and J by 4 bases, with 8 bases between the two germline ends. Germline assignment: CDR1 MNHEY and CDR2 SVGEGT. The CDR3 extends over 12 amino acids. The CDR3 DNA follows: TGTGCCAGCAGTAAGGGGAGCACTGAAGCTTTCTTT. Translation: CASSKGSTEAFF.

There are many counts of this clonotype. The V call is TRBV28, the J call TRBJ1-2; tentative D call: TRBD1 (5 bases). The germline gives CDR1 MDHEN, CDR2 SYDVKM. CDR3 size: 13 residues. Trimming stripped 2 bases from V and 2 bases from J, with 6 bases between. Here the CDR3 DNA reads TGTGCCAGCAGTTTAAGACAGAACTATGGCTACACCTTC. Encoded protein: CASSLRQNYGYTF.

The chain is built from TRBV30 and TRBJ1-1; D not resolved. This CDR3 comprises 12 residues. V shed 4 bases and J shed 3 bases, with 9 bases lying between them. Germline V gene sequence: CDR1 GTSNPN, CDR2 SVGIG (reference sequence). The CDR3 here is CAWTRADTEAFF. DNA of the CDR3: TGTGCCTGGACCCGGGCGGACACTGAAGCTTTCTTT.

The chain is built from TRBV29-1 and TRBJ2-6, with D unclear. This CDR3 is built from 12 residues. V dropped 8 bases and J dropped 1 base, with 6 bases sitting between them. Germline loops: CDR1 SQVTM, CDR2 ANQGSEA. This chain's CDR3 is CSYRSGANVLTF. For the CDR3, the DNA is TGCAGCTACAGATCTGGGGCCAACGTCCTGACTTTC.

This clonotype occurred many times. The chain joins TRBV6-2 or TRBV6-3 to TRBJ1-1, with D unresolved. The germline V gene has CDR1 MNHEY and CDR2 SVGEGT. The CDR3 length is 16 residues. The ends were cut back, 2 bases at V and 0 bases at J, with 13 bases in the middle. The CDR3: CASSYKSADLNTEAFF. The CDR3 DNA reads TGTGCCAGCAGTTACAAATCGGCAGACCTGAACACTGAAGCTTTCTTT.

A word on this clonotype: An end of the junction does not agree with germline; a read error may underlie this. The chain combines TRBV7-2 with TRBJ2-6; D uncertain. CDR1 SGHTA and CDR2 FQGNSA come from the germline V gene. The CDR3 is 17 amino acids. This CDR3 is CASTLLGFPSGANVLTF. The CDR3 region has the DNA TGTGCCAGCACCTTACTCGGGTTCCCATCTGGGGCCAACGTCCTGACTTTC. Combining the CDR3 with reference TRBV7-2 and TRBJ2-6 gives the whole variable domain GAGVSQSPSNKVTEKGKDVELRCDPISGHTALYWYRQSLGQGLEFLIYFQGNSAPDKSGLPSDRFSAERTGGSVSTLTIQRTQQEDSAVYLCASTLLGFPSGANVLTFGAGSRLTVL.

This clonotype was seen many times. The chain couples TRBV2 to TRBJ2-5; no clear D gene. CDR3 length equals 11 residues. Deletions cut 6 bases from V and 1 base from J, with 3 bases between. Germline V gene sequence: CDR1 SNHLY, CDR2 FYNNEI. The CDR3 loop is CASRSQETQYF. DNA of the CDR3: TGTGCCAGCAGAAGCCAAGAGACCCAGTACTTC.

In its sample, this clonotype was seen a few times. The genes are TRBV4-3 and TRBJ1-1; D gene uncertain. From germline, CDR1 is LGHNA and CDR2 YSLEER. This CDR3 region has 15 residues. V lost 0 bases, J lost 9 bases, and 17 bases lay in between. Here the CDR3 DNA reads TGCGCCAGCAGCCAAGATTTCGGCGGGTTGGGGAAAGCTTTCTTT. Translated, it gives CASSQDFGGLGKAFF.

V usage is TRBV29-1 and J usage is TRBJ2-7, with D perhaps assigned TRBD1 or TRBD2 (5 bases each). Trimming removed 6 bases from V and 0 bases from J, with 15 bases in between. The CDR3 sequence is 14 residues long. Germline CDR1 reads SQVTM; CDR2 reads ANQGSEA. The CDR3 region has the DNA TGCAGCGTCCCCCGGGACGGAACCTCCTACGAGCAGTACTTC. This gives the protein CSVPRDGTSYEQYF.

This clonotype was detected only a few times. The chain employs TRBV7-2 and TRBJ2-3, with 15 bases lining up with TRBD2. This CDR3 region has 16 residues. Germline V lookup: CDR1 SGHTA, CDR2 FQGNSA. The V gene end was trimmed by 5 bases and the J gene end by 5 bases; junction bases not matched to a gene: 5. DNA for the CDR3: TGTGCCAGCAGCGCCGGGACTAGCGGGAGGAAAGATACGCAGTATTTT. Translating gives CASSAGTSGRKDTQYF.

This clonotype was counted at least ten times. J is TRBJ1-2 and V is TRBV7-2, with D unresolved. The CDR3 covers 14 residues. The V end lost 1 base, the J end lost 8 bases, and 14 bases lay between the germline ends. Germline assignment: CDR1 SGHTA and CDR2 FQGNSA. The CDR3 DNA is TGTGCCAGCAGCTTAGTTGGAGGGTCGACAGGCTACACCTTC. This encodes CASSLVGGSTGYTF. Supplemented by reference TRBV7-2 and TRBJ1-2, the full variable domain reads GAGVSQSPSNKVTEKGKDVELRCDPISGHTALYWYRQSLGQGLEFLIYFQGNSAPDKSGLPSDRFSAERTGGSVSTLTIQRTQQEDSAVYLCASSLVGGSTGYTFGSGTRLTVV.

This clonotype has a count of ten or more. This rearrangement joins TRBV6-5 to TRBJ1-4, with a weak D call TRBD1 (5 bases). The germline V and J ends were trimmed by 0 bases and 7 bases, with 18 bases remaining between them. The CDR3 has 17 amino acids. Per the germline V gene, CDR1 is MNHEY and CDR2 is SVGAGI. In nucleotides, the CDR3 is TGTGCCAGCAGTTACTCGAGGCCAGGGCCGAACAGTGAAAAACTGTTTTTT. Encoded protein: CASSYSRPGPNSEKLFF.

On this clonotype: This clone may be a read error of a much larger clone one base away. The rearrangement uses TRBV6-5 and TRBJ2-5, with 7 nucleotides matching TRBD2. From germline, CDR1 is MNHEY and CDR2 SVGAGI. J was trimmed by 2 bases and V by 0 bases; bases with no gene match: 6. The CDR3 extends over 16 amino acids. The CDR3 sequence is CASSYSEASGQETQYF. The CDR3 DNA reads as TGTGCCAGCAGTTACTCAGAGGCTAGCGGACAAGAGACCCAGTACTTC.

The chain employs TRBV20-1 and TRBJ2-7; TRBD2 is a possible D gene (7 bases). V was cut by 5 bases and J by 5 bases, with 16 bases left in between. The length of the CDR3 is 13 residues. Germline CDR1 reads DFQATT; CDR2 reads SNEGSKA (reference sequence). The CDR3 coding sequence is TGCAGTGCTCTAAAAGGGGGGGCTCACGAGCAGTACTTC. It yields the protein CSALKGGAHEQYF.

The V call is TRBV5-1, the J call TRBJ1-4; a weak D match, TRBD1 (5 bases). Germline V gene data show CDR1 as SGHRS and CDR2 as YFSETQ. This CDR3 contains 14 residues. V lost 3 bases to trimming and J lost 8 bases, with 14 bases between them. CDR3 nucleotides: TGCGCCAGCAGCTGGGGGGGTCGTGGCGAAAAACTGTTTTTT. Protein sequence: CASSWGGRGEKLFF. Based on the CDR3 plus reference TRBV5-1 and TRBJ1-4, the full variable domain is KAGVTQTPRYLIKTRGQQVTLSCSPISGHRSVSWYQQTPGQGLQFLFEYFSETQRNKGNFPGRFSGRQFSNSRSEMNVSTLELGDSALYLCASSWGGRGEKLFFGSGTQLSVL.

Many counts were recorded for this clonotype. The chain uses TRBV6-1 and TRBJ2-7; 7 bases agree with TRBD1. The CDR3 contains 12 residues. With V trimmed by 6 bases and J by 6 bases, 5 bases remained unmatched. Germline CDR1 is MNHNS and CDR2 is SASEGT. CDR3 sequence (DNA): TGTGCCAGCAGGCAGGGGGTCGGCGAGCAGTACTTC. It specifies CASRQGVGEQYF.

The chain combines TRBV7-2 with TRBJ2-7, with TRBD2 matching over 14 bases. Germline loops: CDR1 SGHTA, CDR2 FQGNSA. After removal of 4 bases from V and 8 bases from J, the junction contained 4 bases not matched to a gene. The CDR3 length is 14 residues. CDR3 amino acids: CASSSGLAGAKQYF. DNA for the CDR3: TGTGCCAGCAGCTCGGGACTAGCGGGAGCAAAGCAGTACTTC.

In the case of this clonotype: This may stem from a read error, because a much larger clone lies one nucleotide away. The chain couples TRBV11-1 to TRBJ2-5; D gene ambiguous. Trimming took off 5 bases at V and 6 bases at J, with 16 bases between the two ends. This CDR3 spans 14 amino acids. Per the germline V gene, CDR1 is SGHAT and CDR2 is FQDESV (reference sequence). In nucleotides, the CDR3 is TGTGCCAGCAGCCGGATCGTCACCCCGAAGACCCAGTACTTC. Its translation: CASSRIVTPKTQYF.

The chain recombines TRBV7-2 with TRBJ2-3, with 7 bases lining up with TRBD1. The length of the CDR3 is 15 residues. The germline V gene has CDR1 SGHTA and CDR2 FQGNSA. With V trimmed by 5 bases and J by 2 bases, 7 bases remained unmatched. The CDR3 nucleotides read TGTGCCAGCAGCCCGTGGGACAGTTCCACAGATACGCAGTATTTT. It codes for CASSPWDSSTDTQYF.

The chain links TRBV10-3 to TRBJ1-5; tentatively, D is TRBD1 (6 bases). Germline CDR1 reads ENHRY; CDR2 reads SYGVKD. This CDR3 comprises 15 residues. Trimming took 3 bases from V and 3 from J, leaving 12 bases between them. Written as DNA, the CDR3 is TGTGCCATCAGTGATATACCAGGGGTCAATCAGCCCCAGCATTTT. It is translated as CAISDIPGVNQPQHF.

The rearrangement links TRBV6-5 to TRBJ1-2; D not certain. The V and J ends lost 4 bases and 7 bases respectively, with 7 bases between them. The CDR3 runs 11 residues. The germline V gene encodes CDR1 MNHEY and CDR2 SVGAGI. Here the CDR3 reads CASSSVPGYTF. The CDR3 coding sequence is TGTGCCAGCAGTTCTGTTCCTGGCTACACCTTC.

In the case of this clonotype: It may be a read error: a sequence one base away is much more abundant. The genes are TRBV6-9 and TRBJ1-2; the D is unclear. Germline V gene sequence: CDR1 MNHGY, CDR2 SVAAGI. The CDR3 totals 15 residues. The CDR3 here is CASSYGPPPNYGHTF. In DNA, the CDR3 is TGTGCCAGCAGTTACGGGCCACCACCGAACTATGGCCACACCTTC.

The chain recombines TRBV4-3 with TRBJ1-2; tentatively, D is TRBD1 (5 bases). The CDR3 length is 14 residues. Germline V CDR1 and CDR2: LGHNA, YSLEER. Between the trimmed V and J ends, which lost 0 bases and 4 bases, there was a span of 9 bases. For the CDR3, the DNA is TGCGCCAGCAGCCAAGATCGACAGATCTATGGCTACACCTTC. This translates into CASSQDRQIYGYTF.

This clonotype was seen repeatedly, ten times or more. The V gene is TRBV28, the J gene TRBJ2-7; TRBD2 matches at 8 bases. V lost 1 base and J lost 2; bases outside the gene matches: 7. Germline CDR1 and CDR2: MDHEN and SYDVKM. The CDR3 sequence is 16 residues long. CDR3 loop: CASSLYGGGTPYEQYF. DNA for the CDR3: TGTGCCAGCAGTTTATATGGCGGGGGGACCCCCTACGAGCAGTACTTC.

This clonotype was seen more than once but under ten times. The chain combines TRBV6-1 with TRBJ1-4; weak D call: TRBD1 (5 bases). This CDR3 has 14 amino acids. Trimming left V 5 bases short and J 5 bases short, with 12 bases between. Germline V gene lookup returns CDR1 MNHNS and CDR2 SASEGT. The CDR3, as DNA: TGTGCCAGCAGTCGGCAGGGTCGAAATGAAAAACTGTTTTTT. This encodes CASSRQGRNEKLFF.

The V and J genes are TRBV9 and TRBJ2-7; 8 bases map to TRBD1. Germline CDR1 and CDR2: SGDLS and YYNGEE. After removal of 1 base from V and 7 bases from J, the junction contained 7 bases not matched to a gene. The CDR3 covers 14 residues. This CDR3 reads CASSVLGQGGEQYF. The CDR3 DNA is TGTGCCAGCAGCGTACTAGGACAGGGCGGGGAGCAGTACTTC.

At least ten counts were recorded for this clonotype. This sequence joins TRBV7-2 and TRBJ2-1; D remains ambiguous. CDR1 and CDR2 (germline): SGHTA, FQGNSA. V was shortened by 2 bases and J by 8 bases, with 4 bases between the two germline ends. The CDR3 is 11 residues long. Written as DNA, the CDR3 is TGTGCCAGCAGCTTATATCATGAGCAGTTCTTC. Amino acids: CASSLYHEQFF.

This clonotype was detected many times. This sequence joins TRBV7-6 and TRBJ2-7; 9 bases agree with TRBD2. In germline, CDR1 is SGHVS, CDR2 FNYEAQ. Losses at the gene ends were 3 bases for V and 7 bases for J; bases not matched to a gene: 10. The CDR3 has 15 residues. The CDR3 sequence: CASSFDAGGAVEQYF. CDR3 DNA sequence: TGTGCCAGCAGCTTCGATGCGGGGGGGGCGGTGGAGCAGTACTTC.

A few counts support this clonotype. The chain uses TRBV7-9 and TRBJ2-7, with TRBD1 matching 8 bases. This CDR3 spans 12 amino acids. The germline V gene has CDR1 SEHNR and CDR2 FQNEAQ (reference sequence). Trimming removed 9 bases from V and 5 bases from J; junction bases left unmatched: 6. The CDR3 sequence is CASGQGTNEQYF. The CDR3 DNA reads as TGTGCCAGTGGACAGGGAACGAACGAGCAGTACTTC.

Comment on this clonotype: Since a much larger clone is just one base distant, this may be a read error. This chain uses TRBV3-1 with TRBJ1-5; D not certain. The J call may be wrong; the DNA end is better matched by TRBJ2-3. The germline V gene encodes CDR1 LGHDT and CDR2 YNNKEL (reference sequence). The CDR3 is 13 residues long. This chain's CDR3 is CASSQSFNQPQYF. CDR3 DNA: TGTGCCAGCAGCCAATCCTTCAATCAGCCCCAGTATTTT.